The text below deals with one T cell receptor beta chain. The sample contains more than one DNA sequence encoding this CDR3. These data originate in a study of T cell responses to AZD1222 COVID-19 vaccine. The CDR3 runs 11 residues. Germline CDR1 and CDR2: DFQATT and SNEGSKA (reference sequence). V dropped 6 bases and J dropped 0 bases, with 6 bases sitting between them. Sequencing used immunoSEQ multiplex PCR; TCRdb keeps in-frame clones, though not all of them. Of some 62,000 clones listed, roughly 80% were seen once; the top ten hold more than 12%. The chain is built from TRBV20-1 and TRBJ2-7, with D unclear. This specimen was peripheral blood, taken on day 0 of AZD1222 vaccination. This TCR came from an adult in good health. The CDR3 nucleotides read TGCAGTGCGTCGAGCTCCTACGAGCAGTACTTC. Translation gives CSASSSYEQYF.